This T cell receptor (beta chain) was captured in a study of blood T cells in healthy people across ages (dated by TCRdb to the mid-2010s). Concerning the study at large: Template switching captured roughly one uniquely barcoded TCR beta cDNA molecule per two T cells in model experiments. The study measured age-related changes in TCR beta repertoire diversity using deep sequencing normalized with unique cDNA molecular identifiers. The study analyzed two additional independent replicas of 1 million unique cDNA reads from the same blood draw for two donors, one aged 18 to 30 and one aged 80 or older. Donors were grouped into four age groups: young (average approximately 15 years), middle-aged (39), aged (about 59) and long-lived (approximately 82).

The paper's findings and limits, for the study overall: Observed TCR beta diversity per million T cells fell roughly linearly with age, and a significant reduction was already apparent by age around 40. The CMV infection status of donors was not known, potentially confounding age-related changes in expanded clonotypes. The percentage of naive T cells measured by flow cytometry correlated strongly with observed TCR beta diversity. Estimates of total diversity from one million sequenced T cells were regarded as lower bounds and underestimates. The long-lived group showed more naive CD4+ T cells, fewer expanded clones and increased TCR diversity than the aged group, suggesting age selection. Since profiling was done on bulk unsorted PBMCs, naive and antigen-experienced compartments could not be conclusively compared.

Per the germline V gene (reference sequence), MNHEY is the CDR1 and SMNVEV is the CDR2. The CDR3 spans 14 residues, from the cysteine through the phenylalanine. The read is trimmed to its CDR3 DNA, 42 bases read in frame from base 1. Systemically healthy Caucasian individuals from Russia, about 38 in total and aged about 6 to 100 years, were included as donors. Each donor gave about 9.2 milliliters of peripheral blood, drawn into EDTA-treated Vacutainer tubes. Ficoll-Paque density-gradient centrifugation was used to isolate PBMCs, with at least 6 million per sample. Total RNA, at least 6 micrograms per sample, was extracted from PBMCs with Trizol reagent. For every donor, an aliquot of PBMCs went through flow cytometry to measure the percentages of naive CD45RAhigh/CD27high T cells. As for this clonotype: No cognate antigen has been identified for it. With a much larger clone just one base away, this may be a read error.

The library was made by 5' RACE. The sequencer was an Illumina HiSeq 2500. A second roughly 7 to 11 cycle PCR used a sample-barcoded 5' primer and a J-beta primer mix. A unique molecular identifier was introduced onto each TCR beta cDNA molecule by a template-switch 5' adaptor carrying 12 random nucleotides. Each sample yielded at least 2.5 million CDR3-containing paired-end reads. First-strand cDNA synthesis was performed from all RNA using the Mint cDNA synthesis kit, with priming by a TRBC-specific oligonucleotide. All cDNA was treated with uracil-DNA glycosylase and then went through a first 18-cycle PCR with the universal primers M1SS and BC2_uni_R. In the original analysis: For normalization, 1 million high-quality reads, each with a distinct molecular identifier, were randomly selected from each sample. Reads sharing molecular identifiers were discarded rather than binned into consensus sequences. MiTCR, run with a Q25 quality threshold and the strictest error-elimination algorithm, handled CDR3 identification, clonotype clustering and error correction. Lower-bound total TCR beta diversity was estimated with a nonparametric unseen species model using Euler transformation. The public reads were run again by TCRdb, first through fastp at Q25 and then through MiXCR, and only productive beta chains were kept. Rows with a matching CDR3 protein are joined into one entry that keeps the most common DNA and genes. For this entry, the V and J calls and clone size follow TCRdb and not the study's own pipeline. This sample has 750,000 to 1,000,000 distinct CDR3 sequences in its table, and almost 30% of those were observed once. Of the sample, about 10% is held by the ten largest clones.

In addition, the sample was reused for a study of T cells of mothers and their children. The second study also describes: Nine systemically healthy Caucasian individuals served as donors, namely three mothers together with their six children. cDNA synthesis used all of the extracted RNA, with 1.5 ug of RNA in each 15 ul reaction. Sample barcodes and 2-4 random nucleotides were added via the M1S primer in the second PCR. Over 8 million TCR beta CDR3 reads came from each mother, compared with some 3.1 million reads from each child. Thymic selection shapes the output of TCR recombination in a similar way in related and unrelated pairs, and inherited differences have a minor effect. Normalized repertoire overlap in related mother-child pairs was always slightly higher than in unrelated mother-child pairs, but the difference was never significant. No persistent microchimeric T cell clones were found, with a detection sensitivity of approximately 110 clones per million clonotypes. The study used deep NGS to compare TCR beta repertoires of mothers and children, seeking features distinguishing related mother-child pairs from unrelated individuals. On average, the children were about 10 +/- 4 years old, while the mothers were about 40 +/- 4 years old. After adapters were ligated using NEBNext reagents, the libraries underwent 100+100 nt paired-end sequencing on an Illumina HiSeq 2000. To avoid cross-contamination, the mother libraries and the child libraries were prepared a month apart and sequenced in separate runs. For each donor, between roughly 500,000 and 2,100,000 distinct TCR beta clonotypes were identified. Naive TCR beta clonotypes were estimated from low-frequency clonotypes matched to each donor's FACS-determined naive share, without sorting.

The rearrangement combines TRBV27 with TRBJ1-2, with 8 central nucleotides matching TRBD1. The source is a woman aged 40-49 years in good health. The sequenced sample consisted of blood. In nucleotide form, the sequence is TGTGCCAGCAGTTCGACCGGGACAGGCTATGGCCACACCTTC. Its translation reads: CASSSTGTGYGHTF.